A single T cell receptor beta chain is shown here with its context. Its antigen remains undetermined. Within one base of it there is no much larger clone, and no base qualities were kept. The sample comes from a study of blood T cell repertoires in COVID-19 (dated by TCRdb to the early 2020s). In terms of the full investigation: Samples covering the acute and convalescent phases of COVID-19 were provided by collaborators in the United States, Italy and Spain. The prospective study material was composed of cDNA or gDNA derived from T cells, B-cell-depleted T cells, or PBMCs. Deeply sampled blood TCRbeta repertoires from subjects exposed to, actively infected with, or recovered from COVID-19 were included in the dataset. A freely available public database, intended as a resource for researchers studying the immune response to SARS-CoV-2, is where the repertoires were released. Samples came from the ongoing ImmuneRACE study (first 160 participants) plus 1,254 subjects from 6 global collaborators. Nearly every sample came with metadata listing a de-identified subject ID, COVID-19 status, age in years and sex. Where available, HLA class I and class II types were taken from metadata supplied by the sample provider and were not determined by assay-based typing. Study-wide findings and limitations: The amount of clinical and demographic metadata varied by source and participant and was provided uncurated.

In the prospective study, participants were about 18 to 95 years old, resided in under 30 geographic areas of the United States, and were enrolled through a virtual design. In the prospective study, participants were assigned to cohorts based on the clinical history participants reported in a screening survey and a study questionnaire. Exposed participants had been in contact, within 2 weeks of entering the study, with a person who had a PCR-confirmed or clinician-diagnosed case of COVID-19. Mobile phlebotomists in the prospective study collected whole blood, serum and a nasopharyngeal or oropharyngeal swab from every participant. Additional blood draws and questionnaires over an approximately 2-month period could optionally be provided by prospective study participants. Prospective study blood samples were shipped either frozen or at room temperature before DNA extraction. The CDR3 holds 13 amino acids from the cysteine to the phenylalanine. Only the CDR3 part of the read is kept: 39 bases, read in frame from the first base. Based on the germline V gene, the CDR1 and CDR2 sequences are MNHEY and SVGAGI. V was cut back by 0 bases and J by 1 base, leaving a gap of 3 bases between them.

The immunoSEQ Assay, a bias-controlled multiplex PCR, was used to amplify TCRbeta CDR3 regions from genomic DNA. Turning to the authors' computational methods: The number of nucleated cells in each sample was estimated from the amplification of reference gene primers within the assay. Sequence reads were collapsed and filtered to measure the absolute abundance of every unique TCRbeta CDR3 rearrangement. Productive Simpson clonality was computed per sample as the square root of Simpson's diversity index over productive rearrangements. What TCRdb holds here is the immuneACCESS table cut down to in-frame rearrangements. Part of the clones is not present; checked against another copy, under half of the missing clones reflect an unresolved V gene, and the others are unexplained. Clonal size and the V and J genes are those of that table, whereas D and trimming came from the DNA. Across this sample there are 130,000 to 150,000 clones, with about 85% seen only once. The top ten clonotypes cover under 4.5% of the sample.

This sequence uses TRBV6-5 and TRBJ1-1; the D gene is not confidently resolved. The sample was PBMCs or T cells enriched from blood (not recorded which). This receptor was identified in a woman between 40 and 50 years old who had been exposed to COVID-19. This receptor has the CDR3 CASSYSSNTEAFF. The DNA sequence is given as TGTGCCAGCAGTTACTCCTCGAACACTGAAGCTTTCTTT.